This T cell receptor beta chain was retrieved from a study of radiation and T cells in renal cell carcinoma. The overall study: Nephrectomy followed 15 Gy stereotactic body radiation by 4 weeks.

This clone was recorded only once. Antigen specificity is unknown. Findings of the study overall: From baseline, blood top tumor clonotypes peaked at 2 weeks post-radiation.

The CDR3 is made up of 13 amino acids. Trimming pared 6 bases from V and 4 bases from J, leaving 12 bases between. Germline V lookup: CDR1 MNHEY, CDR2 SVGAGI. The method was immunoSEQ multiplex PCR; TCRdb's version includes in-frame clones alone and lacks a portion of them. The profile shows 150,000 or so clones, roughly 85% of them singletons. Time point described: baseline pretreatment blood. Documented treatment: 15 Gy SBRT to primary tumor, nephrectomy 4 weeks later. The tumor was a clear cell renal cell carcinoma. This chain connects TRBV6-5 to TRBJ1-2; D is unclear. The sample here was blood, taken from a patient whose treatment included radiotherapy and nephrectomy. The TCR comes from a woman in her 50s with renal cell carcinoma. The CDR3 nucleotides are TGTGCCAGCAGAAAAAACGGACTCTATGGCTACACCTTC. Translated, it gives CASRKNGLYGYTF.